The rows below give T cell receptor beta chains drawn from one sample of a study of identical twins. TCRdb reprocessed the 5' RACE reads with MiXCR, giving one entry per CDR3 protein. Here the sample spans some 760,000 distinct CDR3 sequences, roughly 18% being singletons. These data were also reused for a study on T cells expressing NK-cell markers.

Sequencing was performed on PBMCs. These TCRs come from a woman aged 18-29 years in good health. The CDR3 runs from the conserved cysteine through the conserved F or W. The D gene is left open where the match is weak. For some rows the clone size is stated as once, few or many, or as a class when expanded; others skip it.

-,-,TRBV29-1,TRBJ1-1,TGCAGCGTTACAGGGAACACTGAAGCTTTCTTT,CSVTGNTEAFF
few,-,TRBV7-9,TRBJ2-1,TGTGCCAGCAGCTTGACTCTGTGGGAGCAGTTCTTC,CASSLTLWEQFF
many,TRBD2,TRBV20-1,TRBJ2-3,TGCAGTGCTCAAAGGACTAGTATCGCAGATACGCAGTATTTT,CSAQRTSIADTQYF
many,TRBD2,TRBV7-8,TRBJ2-1,TGTGCCAGCAGTTGGACCGGGACTAGCGGGAGAAATGAGCAGTTCTTC,CASSWTGTSGRNEQFF
few,-,TRBV24-1,TRBJ2-1,TGTGCCACCAGCGGTTCCCCGGGGGAGGCTGCCGATGAGCAGTTCTTC,CATSGSPGEAADEQFF
few,TRBD1,TRBV7-2,TRBJ2-7,TGTGCCAGCAGCTCCGCGACAGGGATGAACTACGAGCAGTACTTC,CASSSATGMNYEQYF
-,-,TRBV10-3,TRBJ2-2,TGTGCCACCCTTAATGGGGGGGCAGGGACCGGGGAGCTGTTTTTT,CATLNGGAGTGELFF
many,-,TRBV10-3,TRBJ2-3,TGTGCCATCAGTGAGTCTGGGCAGTTACCTACGTATACGCAGTATTTT,CAISESGQLPTYTQYF
few,-,TRBV5-5,TRBJ1-5,TGTGCCAGCAGCTTGTTCCCACAGGGCAATCAGCCCCAGCATTTT,CASSLFPQGNQPQHF
few,-,TRBV5-6,TRBJ2-1,TGTGCCAGCAGCTTGAAGGGTCTGGGCCTAAGCTCCTACAATGAGCAGTTCTTC,CASSLKGLGLSSYNEQFF
-,TRBD1,TRBV9,TRBJ2-1,TGTGCCAGCAGCGTAGCGGACAGGCTCTCCTACAATGAGCAGTTCTTC,CASSVADRLSYNEQFF
-,-,TRBV20-1,TRBJ2-7,TGCAGTGCTAGAGATCCACAGGGCTCCTACGAGCAGTACTTC,CSARDPQGSYEQYF
few,TRBD2,TRBV6-1,TRBJ2-2,TGTGCCAGCAGCTCTGGACTAGCGGGAACGAACACCGGGGAGCTGTTTTTT,CASSSGLAGTNTGELFF
few,-,TRBV4-1,TRBJ2-7,TGCGCCAGCAGCCAACCCGGACCCTACGAGCAGTACTTC,CASSQPGPYEQYF
-,-,TRBV6-5,TRBJ1-5,TGTGCCAGCAGTTTGTCGGGGTTTCGGAACCAGCCCCAGCATTTT,CASSLSGFRNQPQHF
-,TRBD2,TRBV3-1,TRBJ2-2,TGTGCCAGCAGCCAAATCGGACTAGCGGGGTCCGCGGGCGGGGAGCTGTTTTTT,CASSQIGLAGSAGGELFF
-,TRBD2,TRBV12-3/TRBV12-4,TRBJ2-6,TGTGCCAGCAGTTCACCGTTCCTAGCGGGAGGGGGACGTTGGGAGGCCAACGTCCTGACTTTC,CASSSPFLAGGGRWEANVLTF
few,-,TRBV4-2,TRBJ1-3,TGTGCCAGCAGCCAAGAGAGGAGTTCCCACCGCTCTGGAAACACCATATATTTT,CASSQERSSHRSGNTIYF
few,-,TRBV27,TRBJ2-2,TGTGCCAGCAGTTGGACAGACGACACCGGGGAGCTGTTTTTT,CASSWTDDTGELFF
few,-,TRBV27,TRBJ2-7,TGTGCCAGCAGTACCTCCGGACAGATCCAGCAGTACTTC,CASSTSGQIQQYF
-,TRBD2,TRBV7-2,TRBJ2-3,TGTGCCAGCAGCTTAGTCGCGGGAGGAGATACGCAGTATTTT,CASSLVAGGDTQYF
-,TRBD2,TRBV29-1,TRBJ2-2,TGCAGCGTTGGGACTAGCGGTAACACCGGGGAGCTGTTTTTT,CSVGTSGNTGELFF
few,-,TRBV12-3/TRBV12-4,TRBJ2-3,TGTGCCAGCAGGCCCTTCACAGATACGCAGTATTTT,CASRPFTDTQYF
-,TRBD2,TRBV12-3/TRBV12-4,TRBJ2-3,TGTGCCAGCAGTCTAAGGGGGACTAGCGGTAGCACAGATACGCAGTATTTT,CASSLRGTSGSTDTQYF
-,-,TRBV5-1,TRBJ2-7,TGCGCCAGCAGCTTGGATGACAGACGATACGAGCAGTACTTC,CASSLDDRRYEQYF
-,-,TRBV20-1,TRBJ2-1,TGCACTGCCAAGAAAGGGTCCTACAATGAGCAGTTCTTC,CTAKKGSYNEQFF
few,-,TRBV7-9,TRBJ2-7,TGTGCCAGCAGCTTAGGGGTCCTCGGGGACGAGCAGTACTTC,CASSLGVLGDEQYF
many,-,TRBV27,TRBJ1-5,TGTGCCAGCAGTTTCATGGGCCTCAATCAGCCCCAGCATTTT,CASSFMGLNQPQHF
-,-,TRBV12-3/TRBV12-4,TRBJ2-5,TGTGCCTGCACGCCCAGAATGGGGCGTAGGGCGGGTCGAAGGGAGACCCAGTACTTC,CACTPRMGRRAGRRETQYF
few,-,TRBV6-1,TRBJ2-1,TGTGCCAGCAGTCCCAGGCGAGCTTACAATGAGCAGTTCTTC,CASSPRRAYNEQFF
-,-,TRBV12-3/TRBV12-4,TRBJ2-7,TGTGCCAGCACTGGGGATACCTACGAGCAGTACTTC,CASTGDTYEQYF
-,TRBD2,TRBV20-1,TRBJ2-5,TGCAGTGCTAGACGACTAGCGGGGGATGCAGAGACCCAGTACTTC,CSARRLAGDAETQYF
few,-,TRBV12-3/TRBV12-4,TRBJ2-2,TGTGCCAGCAGTACCCCAATCGGGGTGAACACCGGGGAGCTGTTTTTT,CASSTPIGVNTGELFF
few,TRBD2,TRBV10-3,TRBJ2-1,TGTGCCATCCGGAATAGCGGGAACGACAATGAGCAGTTCTTC,CAIRNSGNDNEQFF
-,-,TRBV20-1,TRBJ2-1,TGCAGTGCCTACGGGGGTAATGAGCAGTTCTTC,CSAYGGNEQFF
-,-,TRBV7-2,TRBJ2-5,TGTGCCAGCAGCTTAGTCAGGGGGGAAGAGACCCAGTACTTC,CASSLVRGEETQYF
-,-,TRBV12-3/TRBV12-4,TRBJ2-5,TGTGCCAGCAGGGCAACAGGGATGGAGACCCAGTACTTC,CASRATGMETQYF
few,TRBD2,TRBV6-4,TRBJ2-1,TGTGCCAGCACCACCCCTTGGGGGACTAGCCAAGGAGTAGCCGGATCCTTCTACAATGAGCAGTTCTTC,CASTTPWGTSQGVAGSFYNEQFF
few,-,TRBV6-5,TRBJ2-4,TGTGCCAGCAGTTATAGGGGTTCAGCCAAAAACATTCAGTACTTC,CASSYRGSAKNIQYF
few,TRBD2,TRBV5-1,TRBJ2-1,TGCGCCAGCAGCTTGAGGCGGGGGGCTGAGCAGTTCTTC,CASSLRRGAEQFF
-,-,TRBV10-3,TRBJ1-3,TGTGCCATCAGGGCAACCGGAAACACCATATATTTT,CAIRATGNTIYF
-,TRBD1,TRBV12-3/TRBV12-4,TRBJ1-1,TGTGCCAGCAGTTACGTAACAGGGGGGAACACTGAAGCTTTCTTT,CASSYVTGGNTEAFF
few,TRBD2,TRBV7-4,TRBJ2-7,TGTGCCAGCAGCTCCAGGGTAGCGGGAGCAGGCGAGCAGTACTTC,CASSSRVAGAGEQYF
-,-,TRBV20-1,TRBJ2-1,TGCAGTGCTACTTTTTGGAGGAGCAATGAGCAGTTCTTC,CSATFWRSNEQFF
few,-,TRBV20-1,TRBJ2-1,TGCAGTCCCGGACCCAATGAGCAGTTCTTC,CSPGPNEQFF
-,TRBD1,TRBV6-1,TRBJ2-1,TGTGCCAGCAGTCCCCCAGGGACAGGGGGCGATGAGCAGTTCTTC,CASSPPGTGGDEQFF
-,-,TRBV12-3/TRBV12-4,TRBJ2-7,TGTGCCAGCAGTCCCCGGACATCCCTAGCTCGGCAGTACTTC,CASSPRTSLARQYF
-,-,TRBV5-1,TRBJ2-2,TGCGCCAGCAGCTTGCCCAGCCCTACCATGGACACCGGGGAGCTGTTTTTT,CASSLPSPTMDTGELFF
-,-,TRBV10-3,TRBJ2-5,TGTGCCATCAGTGAGGGGCTAATTGAGACCCAGTACTTC,CAISEGLIETQYF
few,TRBD2,TRBV20-1,TRBJ2-5,TGCAGTGCTAGAAGCCCGGGGGGTGAGACCCAGTACTTC,CSARSPGGETQYF
-,-,TRBV12-3/TRBV12-4,TRBJ2-7,TGTGCCAGCAGTTTAATAATGGAGTCCGAGCAGTACTTC,CASSLIMESEQYF
-,TRBD2,TRBV9,TRBJ2-3,TGTGCCAGCAGCGTAGGAGTCCTAGCGGCAGATACGCAGTATTTT,CASSVGVLAADTQYF
-,-,TRBV24-1,TRBJ2-5,TGTGCCACCAGTGACGGCGAGACCCAGTACTTC,CATSDGETQYF
few,TRBD2,TRBV5-1,TRBJ2-5,TGCGCCAGCTCTGACCCCGGGAGGTCGGAGACCCAGTACTTC,CASSDPGRSETQYF
-,-,TRBV12-5,TRBJ2-2,TGTGCTAGTGGTTTGGGTAGCCCCAGGGGGCTGTTTTTT,CASGLGSPRGLFF
few,TRBD1,TRBV29-1,TRBJ2-7,TGCAGCGTCGCCGGGACAGAGAGCTCCTACGAGCAGTACTTC,CSVAGTESSYEQYF
many,-,TRBV12-3/TRBV12-4,TRBJ2-1,TGTGCCAGCAGTTCCGGGCCCAGCTCCTACAATGAGCAGTTCTTC,CASSSGPSSYNEQFF
-,-,TRBV5-5,TRBJ1-2,TGTGCCAGCAGATACGACGGGACCTTCTATGGCTACACCTTC,CASRYDGTFYGYTF
few,-,TRBV12-3/TRBV12-4,TRBJ2-5,TGTGCCAGCAGTCCCCGGGGCAGGGACCTTGCCGAGACCCAGTACTTC,CASSPRGRDLAETQYF
few,-,TRBV20-1,TRBJ2-3,TGCAGTGCTAGCAGAAACACAGATACGCAGTATTTT,CSASRNTDTQYF